The 7 T cell receptor beta chains below come from one sample, sequenced in a study of blood T cell repertoires in COVID-19. Using immunoSEQ multiplex PCR, the repertoire was profiled, and TCRdb retains in-frame clones only, with some absent. The sample yields about 670,000 clones, about 87% seen once. Sequencing used peripheral blood. These receptors all stem from a woman aged 18 to 35 with acute or convalescent COVID-19.

This chain links TRBV2 with TRBJ1-2, with 12 bases that match TRBD1. From germline, CDR1 is SNHLY and CDR2 FYNNEI. CDR3 size: 17 residues. The J segment lost 3 bases and the V segment lost 8 bases, leaving 13 bases of the junction unmatched. This chain's CDR3 is CASLPGTGGPRHYGYTF. In DNA form, the CDR3 reads TGTGCCAGCCTTCCCGGGACAGGGGGCCCGAGGCACTATGGCTACACCTTC.

The chain recombines TRBV7-9 with TRBJ2-2; unclear D gene. Trimming took 0 bases from V and 2 from J, leaving 4 bases between them. Germline V gene data show CDR1 as SEHNR and CDR2 as FQNEAQ (reference sequence). The CDR3 has 14 amino acids. The CDR3 sequence: CASSLAINTGELFF. The CDR3, as DNA: TGTGCCAGCAGCTTAGCTATCAACACCGGGGAGCTGTTTTTT.

The V gene is TRBV15, the J gene TRBJ1-2, with D unclear. Germline V gene sequence: CDR1 LNHNV, CDR2 YYDKDF (reference sequence). The CDR3 runs 17 residues. Trimming cost V 0 bases and J 5 bases, with 19 bases left between them. The CDR3 protein is CATSRDRSGLDFYGYTF. For the CDR3, the DNA is TGTGCCACCAGCAGAGATAGAAGTGGTTTGGACTTTTATGGCTACACCTTC.

The chain links TRBV27 to TRBJ2-7; 8 bases are shared with TRBD1. This CDR3 spans 14 amino acids. Germline V gene lookup returns CDR1 MNHEY and CDR2 SMNVEV (reference sequence). With V trimmed by 5 bases and J by 2 bases, 5 bases remained unmatched. In nucleotides, the CDR3 is TGTGCCAGCAGTGAGGACAGGGCCGCCTACGAGCAGTACTTC. Translating gives CASSEDRAAYEQYF.

The chain uses TRBV5-5 and TRBJ2-2; D may be TRBD1 (5 bases). Germline CDR1 and CDR2: SGHKS and YYEKEE (reference sequence). Deletions cut 1 base from V and 7 bases from J, with 8 bases between. This CDR3 contains 13 residues. CDR3 DNA: TGTGCCAGCAGCTTGTGGGGCAGCGGGGAGCTGTTTTTT. This gives the protein CASSLWGSGELFF.

V usage is TRBV25-1 and J usage is TRBJ1-2, with TRBD1 matching over 8 bases. The CDR3 consists of 15 residues. V lost 5 bases to trimming and J lost 7 bases; unmatched junction nucleotides: 12. Germline V gene lookup returns CDR1 MGHDK and CDR2 SYGVNS. CDR3 nucleotides: TGTGCCAGCAGTCAAGGGACAGGTCTTATTTTTGGCTACACCTTC. The encoded protein is CASSQGTGLIFGYTF.

The chain combines TRBV7-9 with TRBJ1-2; TRBD1 matches at 8 bases. The trim removed 4 bases at V and 8 bases at J, leaving 9 bases unmatched. CDR3 length equals 14 residues. CDR1 SEHNR and CDR2 FQNEAQ come from the germline V gene (reference sequence). The CDR3 DNA reads TGTGCCAGCAGCTCTACGGACAGGGAGGGCGGCTACACCTTC. Translated, it gives CASSSTDREGGYTF.